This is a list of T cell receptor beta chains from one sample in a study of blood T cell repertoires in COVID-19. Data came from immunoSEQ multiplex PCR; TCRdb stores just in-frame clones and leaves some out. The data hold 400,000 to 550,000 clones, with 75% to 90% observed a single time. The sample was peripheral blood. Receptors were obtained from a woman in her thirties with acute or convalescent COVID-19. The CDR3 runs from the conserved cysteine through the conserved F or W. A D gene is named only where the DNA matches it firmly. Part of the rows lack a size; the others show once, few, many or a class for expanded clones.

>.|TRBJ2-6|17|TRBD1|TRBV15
TGTGCCACCAGCAGAGCACAGGGGGCGCCTGGGGCCAACGTCCTGACTTTC
CATSRAQGAPGANVLTF
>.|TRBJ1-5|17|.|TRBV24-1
TGTGCCACCAGTGATCACATCTCAAAGGGGCCCCAAATCAAGACAAATTTT
CATSDHISKGPQIKTNF
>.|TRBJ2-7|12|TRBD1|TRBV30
TGTGCCTGGAGTGACAGGGGGTACGAGCAGTACTTC
CAWSDRGYEQYF
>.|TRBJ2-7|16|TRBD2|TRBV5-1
TGCGCCCGCAGCTTGGGGGGCGGGGGGGCCTTCTACGAGCAGTACTTC
CARSLGGGGAFYEQYF
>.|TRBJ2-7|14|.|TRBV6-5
TGTGCCAGCACCACTTTTGGAGGTTCGGACGAGCAGTACTTC
CASTTFGGSDEQYF
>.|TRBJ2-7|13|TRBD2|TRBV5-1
TGCGCCAGCAGCCAAGCGGGGGCGAGGGAGCAGTACTTC
CASSQAGAREQYF
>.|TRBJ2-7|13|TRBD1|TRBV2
TGTGCCAGCAGTGTAGGGACAGGGGTCGAGCAGTACTTC
CASSVGTGVEQYF
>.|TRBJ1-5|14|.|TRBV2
TGTGCCAGCAAACCTGAGCAGGGTAGTCAGCCCCAGCATTTT
CASKPEQGSQPQHF
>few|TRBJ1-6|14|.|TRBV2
TGTGCCAGCACCGCCACCGAACTGAATTCACCCCTCCACTTT
CASTATELNSPLHF
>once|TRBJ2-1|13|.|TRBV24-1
TGTGCCACCAGTGAGGCAGGGCGCGATGAGCAGTTCTTC
CATSEAGRDEQFF
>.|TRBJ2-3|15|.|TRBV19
TGTGCCAGTAGTATCGGAGGGCGGAGCACAGATACGCAGTATTTT
CASSIGGRSTDTQYF
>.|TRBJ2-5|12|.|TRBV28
TGTGCCAGCAGTTCGAATGATCAGGCCCAGTACTTC
CASSSNDQAQYF
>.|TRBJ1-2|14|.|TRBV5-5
TGTGCCAGCAGCTTGGGCCTAACGACAATTGGCTACACCTTC
CASSLGLTTIGYTF
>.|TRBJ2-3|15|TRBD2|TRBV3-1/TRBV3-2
TGTGCCAGCAGCCACGGGACTAGATCTCCCGGTGCGCAGTATTTT
CASSHGTRSPGAQYF
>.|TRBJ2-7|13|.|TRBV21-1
TGTGCCAGCAGCAAAGTTCAGGTTTACGAGCAGTACTTC
CASSKVQVYEQYF
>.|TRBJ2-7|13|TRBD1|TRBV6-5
TGTGCCAGCAGGACAGGGGGCCGTTACGAGCAGTACTTC
CASRTGGRYEQYF
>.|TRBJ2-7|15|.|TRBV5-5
TGTGCCAGCAGCTTGGTTCTCGAGGCGTCCTACGAGCAGTACTTC
CASSLVLEASYEQYF
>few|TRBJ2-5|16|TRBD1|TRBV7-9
TGTGCCAGCAGCTCAAACCCCCAGGGGGCCGACCGGACCCAGTACTTC
CASSSNPQGADRTQYF
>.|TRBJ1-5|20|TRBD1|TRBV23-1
TGCGCCAGCAGTCAATCTTGTACAGCGTGCTACAGGGGAAGCAATCAGCCCCAGCATTTT
CASSQSCTACYRGSNQPQHF
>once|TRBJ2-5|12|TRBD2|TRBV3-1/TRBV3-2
TGTGCCAGCAGGGTAGCGGGGGGACCTCAGTACTTC
CASRVAGGPQYF
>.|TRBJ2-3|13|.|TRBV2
TGTGCCAGCAGTGAATATGGAGTAGATACGCAGTATTTT
CASSEYGVDTQYF
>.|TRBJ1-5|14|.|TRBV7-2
TGTGCCAGCAGCCACCCGGGCCGGGGACAGCCCCAGCATTTT
CASSHPGRGQPQHF
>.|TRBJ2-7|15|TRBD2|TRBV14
TGTGCCAGCAGCCAGGGACTAGCGGGGGCGTACGAGCAGTACTTC
CASSQGLAGAYEQYF
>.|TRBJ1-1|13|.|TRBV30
TGTGCCTGGAGTGTGGGAGGGGCTAAATCGGCTTTCTTT
CAWSVGGAKSAFF
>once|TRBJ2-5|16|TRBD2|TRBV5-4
TGTGCCAGCAGCTCCAGACTAGCGGGGGGGCAAGAGACCCAGTACTTC
CASSSRLAGGQETQYF
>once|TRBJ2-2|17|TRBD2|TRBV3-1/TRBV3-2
TGTGCCAGCAGCCAAGATCCGCGGGGGGTCTATTTCGGGGAGCTGTTTTTT
CASSQDPRGVYFGELFF
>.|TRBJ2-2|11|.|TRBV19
TGTGCCAGTACCGGGAGCGGGGAGCTGTTTTTT
CASTGSGELFF
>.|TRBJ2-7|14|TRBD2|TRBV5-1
TGCGCCAGCAGCATCCTTAGCGGGGCCAACGAGCAGTACTTC
CASSILSGANEQYF
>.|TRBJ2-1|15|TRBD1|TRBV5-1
TGCGCCAGCAGCCCAGTGACAGGGACCGACAATGAGCAGTTCTTC
CASSPVTGTDNEQFF
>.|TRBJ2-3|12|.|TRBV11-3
TGTGCCAGCAGCGTCACAGTGGATACGCAGTATTTT
CASSVTVDTQYF
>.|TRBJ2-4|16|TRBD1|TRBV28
TGTGCCAGCAGACCCAGGGGGTCTATCGCCAAAAACATTCAGTACTTC
CASRPRGSIAKNIQYF
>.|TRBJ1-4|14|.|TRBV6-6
TGTGCCAGCCAAATCATAGGGGGTAACGAAAAACTGTTTTTT
CASQIIGGNEKLFF
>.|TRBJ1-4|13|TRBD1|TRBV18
TGTGCCAGCGCGACAGGGGATAATGAAAAACTGTTTTTT
CASATGDNEKLFF
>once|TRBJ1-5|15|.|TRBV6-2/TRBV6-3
TGTGCCAGCAGTCAATTCACATGGAGCAATCAGCCCCAGCATTTT
CASSQFTWSNQPQHF
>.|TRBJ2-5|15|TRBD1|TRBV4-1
TGCGCCAGCAGTTCCGGGACAGGGGGCTTGGAGACCCAGTACTTC
CASSSGTGGLETQYF